This is a list of T cell receptor beta chains from one sample in a study of blood T cell repertoires in COVID-19. Repertoires were generated with immunoSEQ multiplex PCR, while TCRdb's copy carries only in-frame clones and drops some. Altogether about 430,000 clones are present, roughly 84% being singletons, with the ten largest covering roughly 1.4%. The sequenced sample consisted of PBMCs or T cells enriched from blood (not recorded which). These receptors were obtained from a woman aged 18-29 years who had been exposed to COVID-19. The CDR3 runs from the conserved cysteine through the conserved F or W. A D gene is named only where the DNA matches it firmly. The size field is filled for only some rows; it gives once, few, many or a size class.

CDR3 DNA: TGTGCCAGCAGACCCCTAACGTCAGGGGATCAGCCCCAGCATTTT
CDR3 protein: CASRPLTSGDQPQHF
D gene: -
clone size: -
V gene: TRBV28
J gene: TRBJ1-5

CDR3 DNA: TGTGCCAGCAGCCAAGGGACACATATTACCACCGGGGAGCTGTTTTTT
CDR3 protein: CASSQGTHITTGELFF
D gene: -
clone size: -
V gene: TRBV4-2
J gene: TRBJ2-2

CDR3 DNA: TGTGCCAGCAGCTCATATTGGCAGACCTACGAGCAGTACTTC
CDR3 protein: CASSSYWQTYEQYF
D gene: -
clone size: -
V gene: TRBV5-6
J gene: TRBJ2-7

CDR3 DNA: TGTGCCAGCAGCTTAGTAGAAAGACAGCTGAACACTGAAGCTTTCTTT
CDR3 protein: CASSLVERQLNTEAFF
D gene: -
clone size: -
V gene: TRBV7-9
J gene: TRBJ1-1

CDR3 DNA: TGTGCCAGCCGACGACTAGCGGGAGGCTACGAGCAGTACTTC
CDR3 protein: CASRRLAGGYEQYF
D gene: TRBD2
clone size: -
V gene: TRBV11-2
J gene: TRBJ2-7

CDR3 DNA: TGCGCCAGCAGCCAAGAAGAGCACGGACAGGGCTCTGGGGCCAACGTCCTGACTTTC
CDR3 protein: CASSQEEHGQGSGANVLTF
D gene: TRBD1
clone size: -
V gene: TRBV4-1
J gene: TRBJ2-6

CDR3 DNA: TGTGCCAGCAGCCTGACAGGCTACGAGCAGTACTTC
CDR3 protein: CASSLTGYEQYF
D gene: -
clone size: -
V gene: TRBV12-3/TRBV12-4
J gene: TRBJ2-7

CDR3 DNA: TGCGCCAGCAGCCCCGGGGGGGGCACTGAAGCTTTCTTT
CDR3 protein: CASSPGGGTEAFF
D gene: -
clone size: few
V gene: TRBV4-1
J gene: TRBJ1-1

CDR3 DNA: TGTGCCAGCAGCCGTAAAATCTATCCGCCCACCCAGACTAGCGGGAAGACAGATACGCAGTATTTT
CDR3 protein: CASSRKIYPPTQTSGKTDTQYF
D gene: TRBD2
clone size: -
V gene: TRBV16
J gene: TRBJ2-3

CDR3 DNA: TGTGCCAGCAGCTTAGCTAGCGGGGGGGCCCTGAAAGGTGCCTACGAGCAGTACTTC
CDR3 protein: CASSLASGGALKGAYEQYF
D gene: TRBD2
clone size: many
V gene: TRBV7-2
J gene: TRBJ2-7

CDR3 DNA: TGTGCCAGCAGCTCTAAACAGGGGAACACTGAAGCTTTCTTT
CDR3 protein: CASSSKQGNTEAFF
D gene: -
clone size: once
V gene: TRBV5-4
J gene: TRBJ1-1

CDR3 DNA: TGTGCCAGCATAACCGGGACAGGATACTACGAGCAGTACTTC
CDR3 protein: CASITGTGYYEQYF
D gene: TRBD1
clone size: -
V gene: TRBV2
J gene: TRBJ2-7

CDR3 DNA: TGTGCCAGTACCATGGTGGGTAGCGGCTATGGCTACACCTTC
CDR3 protein: CASTMVGSGYGYTF
D gene: -
clone size: -
V gene: TRBV19
J gene: TRBJ1-2

CDR3 DNA: TGTGCCAGCAGCCAAGACCCAGCGGGCTATTACAATGAGCAGTTCTTC
CDR3 protein: CASSQDPAGYYNEQFF
D gene: -
clone size: -
V gene: TRBV3-1/TRBV3-2
J gene: TRBJ2-1

CDR3 DNA: TGTGCCAGTACCCCTCGGACCGAAGCGGGCGGCTACACCTTC
CDR3 protein: CASTPRTEAGGYTF
D gene: -
clone size: -
V gene: TRBV19
J gene: TRBJ1-2

CDR3 DNA: TGCAGCGTTGATTTCAGCAGGGAGACCCAGTACTTC
CDR3 protein: CSVDFSRETQYF
D gene: -
clone size: -
V gene: TRBV29-1
J gene: TRBJ2-5

CDR3 DNA: TGTGCCAGCAGCGTAGAACCGAGGGAGCTGGCAGAGACCCAGTACTTC
CDR3 protein: CASSVEPRELAETQYF
D gene: -
clone size: -
V gene: TRBV9
J gene: TRBJ2-5

CDR3 DNA: TGTGCCAGCCGCTCCAGCGGGGGGGCCCAAGAGACCCAGTACTTC
CDR3 protein: CASRSSGGAQETQYF
D gene: TRBD2
clone size: -
V gene: TRBV6-5
J gene: TRBJ2-5

CDR3 DNA: TGTGCCAGCTCACCGGACACTCTCAGAGAGACCCAGTACTTC
CDR3 protein: CASSPDTLRETQYF
D gene: -
clone size: -
V gene: TRBV18
J gene: TRBJ2-5

CDR3 DNA: TGTGCCATCACGGGAGGCAATGAGCAGTTCTTC
CDR3 protein: CAITGGNEQFF
D gene: TRBD2
clone size: -
V gene: TRBV6-5
J gene: TRBJ2-1

CDR3 DNA: TGTGCCAGCAGTTACTCATCAGGGTTGGGCAATCAGCCCCAGCATTTT
CDR3 protein: CASSYSSGLGNQPQHF
D gene: -
clone size: -
V gene: TRBV6-6
J gene: TRBJ1-5

CDR3 DNA: TGTGCCAGCAGTCAAGCGGGGACAGGCGTCTACAATGAGCAGTTCTTC
CDR3 protein: CASSQAGTGVYNEQFF
D gene: -
clone size: -
V gene: TRBV28
J gene: TRBJ2-1

CDR3 DNA: TGTGCCAGCTCACCAGGGCAGGGGACTAATGAAAAACTGTTTTTT
CDR3 protein: CASSPGQGTNEKLFF
D gene: -
clone size: -
V gene: TRBV18
J gene: TRBJ1-4

CDR3 DNA: TGTGCCACCCAGGGTTTTGCCCAGCATTTT
CDR3 protein: CATQGFAQHF
D gene: -
clone size: once
V gene: TRBV5-8
J gene: TRBJ1-5

CDR3 DNA: TGTGCCAGCAACCCGACGCGGTCCACAGATACGCAGTATTTT
CDR3 protein: CASNPTRSTDTQYF
D gene: -
clone size: -
V gene: TRBV7-9
J gene: TRBJ2-3

CDR3 DNA: TGTGCCAGCAGTTCGACCGGGACTGGCTACAATGAGCAGTTCTTC
CDR3 protein: CASSSTGTGYNEQFF
D gene: -
clone size: -
V gene: TRBV28
J gene: TRBJ2-1

CDR3 DNA: TGTGCCAGCAGCCAGCAGGGGAATCAGCCCCAGCATTTT
CDR3 protein: CASSQQGNQPQHF
D gene: -
clone size: -
V gene: TRBV14
J gene: TRBJ1-5

CDR3 DNA: TGCGCCAGCAGTCCCCCTCTACAGCTTAGCACAGATACGCAGTATTTT
CDR3 protein: CASSPPLQLSTDTQYF
D gene: -
clone size: few
V gene: TRBV23-1
J gene: TRBJ2-3

CDR3 DNA: TGTGCCAGCAGTGATGGGGGGAGTGAAAAACTGTTTTTT
CDR3 protein: CASSDGGSEKLFF
D gene: -
clone size: -
V gene: TRBV28
J gene: TRBJ1-4

CDR3 DNA: TGTGCCAGCTCACCACGCGGGACAGACTACTATGGCTACACCTTC
CDR3 protein: CASSPRGTDYYGYTF
D gene: TRBD1
clone size: -
V gene: TRBV18
J gene: TRBJ1-2

CDR3 DNA: TGTGCCAGCGCCTCGGGGACAGCTTACAATGAGCAGTTCTTC
CDR3 protein: CASASGTAYNEQFF
D gene: TRBD1
clone size: few
V gene: TRBV11-1
J gene: TRBJ2-1

CDR3 DNA: TGTGCCAGTAGTCCCGGGAGGAGCACAGATACGCAGTATTTT
CDR3 protein: CASSPGRSTDTQYF
D gene: TRBD2
clone size: -
V gene: TRBV19
J gene: TRBJ2-3

CDR3 DNA: TGTGCCAGCAGTGAGCTGGGAGGGAGTGAAAAACTGTTTTTT
CDR3 protein: CASSELGGSEKLFF
D gene: -
clone size: -
V gene: TRBV2
J gene: TRBJ1-4

CDR3 DNA: TGTGCCAGCAGCCACGCGGGACTAGTCCACAATGAGCAGTTCTTC
CDR3 protein: CASSHAGLVHNEQFF
D gene: TRBD2
clone size: -
V gene: TRBV14
J gene: TRBJ2-1

CDR3 DNA: TGCGCCAGCAGCTTTCTACTAGCGGGAGCCCCCGGGGAGCTGTTTTTT
CDR3 protein: CASSFLLAGAPGELFF
D gene: TRBD2
clone size: once
V gene: TRBV5-1
J gene: TRBJ2-2

CDR3 DNA: TGTGCCAGCGGGTCAGGGTTGGACTACGAGCAGTACTTC
CDR3 protein: CASGSGLDYEQYF
D gene: -
clone size: -
V gene: TRBV7-9
J gene: TRBJ2-7

CDR3 DNA: TGTGCCAGCAGCCTATACGGGGATAATGAAAAACTGTTTTTT
CDR3 protein: CASSLYGDNEKLFF
D gene: -
clone size: -
V gene: TRBV7-2
J gene: TRBJ1-4

CDR3 DNA: TGTGCCAGCAGTTTAGGACTAGCGGGGTTCATCGGGGAGCTGTTTTTT
CDR3 protein: CASSLGLAGFIGELFF
D gene: TRBD2
clone size: once
V gene: TRBV28
J gene: TRBJ2-2

CDR3 DNA: TGTGCCAGCAGCTTAGCTAGCGGGGGCACAGATACGCAGTATTTT
CDR3 protein: CASSLASGGTDTQYF
D gene: TRBD2
clone size: -
V gene: TRBV7-2
J gene: TRBJ2-3